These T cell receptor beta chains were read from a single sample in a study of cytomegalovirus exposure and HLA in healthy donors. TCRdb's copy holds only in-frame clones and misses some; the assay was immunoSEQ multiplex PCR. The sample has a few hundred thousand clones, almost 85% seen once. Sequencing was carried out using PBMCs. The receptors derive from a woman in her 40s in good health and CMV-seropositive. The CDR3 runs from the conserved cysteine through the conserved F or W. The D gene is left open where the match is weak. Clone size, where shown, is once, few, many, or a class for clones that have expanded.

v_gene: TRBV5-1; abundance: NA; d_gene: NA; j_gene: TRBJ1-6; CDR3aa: CASSFTGSPNNSPLHF; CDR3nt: TGCGCCAGCAGCTTTACCGGGTCCCCTAATAATTCACCCCTCCACTTT
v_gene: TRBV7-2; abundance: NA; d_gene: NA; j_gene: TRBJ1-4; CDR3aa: CASSLQATNEKLFF; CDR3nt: TGTGCCAGCAGTCTTCAGGCAACTAATGAAAAACTGTTTTTT
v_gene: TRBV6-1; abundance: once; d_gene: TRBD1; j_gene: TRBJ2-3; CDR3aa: CASSEPGQPLDTQYF; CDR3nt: TGTGCCAGCAGTGAACCGGGACAGCCCCTTGATACGCAGTATTTT
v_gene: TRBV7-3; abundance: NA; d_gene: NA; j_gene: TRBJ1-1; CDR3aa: CASSLGLGADTEAFF; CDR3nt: TGTGCCAGCAGCTTAGGCCTGGGGGCTGACACTGAAGCTTTCTTT
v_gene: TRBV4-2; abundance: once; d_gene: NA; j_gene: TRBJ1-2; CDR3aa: CASSQEGGTNYGYTF; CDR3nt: TGTGCCAGCAGCCAAGAGGGGGGGACAAACTATGGCTACACCTTC
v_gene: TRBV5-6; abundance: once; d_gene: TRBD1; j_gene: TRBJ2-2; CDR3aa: CASSLGTGVYTGELFF; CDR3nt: TGTGCCAGCAGCTTGGGGACAGGGGTATACACCGGGGAGCTGTTTTTT
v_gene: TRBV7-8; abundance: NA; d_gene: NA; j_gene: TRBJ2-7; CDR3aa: CASSLESLEYEQYF; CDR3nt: TGTGCCAGCAGCTTAGAATCGCTGGAGTACGAGCAGTACTTC
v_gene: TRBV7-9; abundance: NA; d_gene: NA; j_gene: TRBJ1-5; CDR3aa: CASSLTGDQPQHF; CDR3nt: TGTGCCAGCAGCTTAACCGGGGATCAGCCCCAGCATTTT
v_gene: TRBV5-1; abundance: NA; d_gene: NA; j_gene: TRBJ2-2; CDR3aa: CASKLDSAAGELFF; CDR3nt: TGCGCCAGCAAGTTGGACTCTGCGGCCGGGGAGCTGTTTTTT
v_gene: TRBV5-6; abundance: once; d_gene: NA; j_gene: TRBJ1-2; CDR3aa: CASSGGTVYGYTF; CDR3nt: TGTGCCAGCAGCGGAGGGACCGTCTATGGCTACACCTTC
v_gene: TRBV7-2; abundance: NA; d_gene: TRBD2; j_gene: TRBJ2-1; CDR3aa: CASSFTGPGGNEQFF; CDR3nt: TGTGCCAGCAGTTTTACCGGGCCCGGGGGGAATGAGCAGTTCTTC
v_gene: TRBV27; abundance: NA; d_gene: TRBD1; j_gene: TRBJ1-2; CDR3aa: CASSQYSGTGYSGYTF; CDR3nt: TGTGCCAGCAGTCAGTACTCCGGGACAGGGTATTCTGGCTACACCTTC
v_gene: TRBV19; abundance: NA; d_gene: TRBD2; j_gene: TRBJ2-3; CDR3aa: CASSPVGLAGDTDTQYF; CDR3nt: TGTGCCAGTAGTCCCGTAGGACTAGCGGGAGACACAGATACGCAGTATTTT
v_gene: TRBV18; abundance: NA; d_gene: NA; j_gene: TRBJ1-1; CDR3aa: CASSPLLGVTEAFF; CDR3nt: TGTGCCAGCTCACCCCTACTAGGTGTCACTGAAGCTTTCTTT
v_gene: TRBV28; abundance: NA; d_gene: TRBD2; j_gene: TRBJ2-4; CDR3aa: CASRAGTVKNIQYF; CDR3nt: TGTGCCAGCAGAGCGGGGACGGTCAAAAACATTCAGTACTTC
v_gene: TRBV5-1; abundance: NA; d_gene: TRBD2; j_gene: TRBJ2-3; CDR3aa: CASSFVAGADTQYF; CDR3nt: TGCGCCAGCAGCTTCGTAGCGGGAGCAGATACGCAGTATTTT
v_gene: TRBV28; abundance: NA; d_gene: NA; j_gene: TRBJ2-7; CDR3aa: CAATDPPYEQYF; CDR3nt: TGTGCTGCGACAGATCCCCCCTACGAGCAGTACTTC
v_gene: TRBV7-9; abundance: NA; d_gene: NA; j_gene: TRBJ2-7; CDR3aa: CASSLGGIGGVEQYF; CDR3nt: TGTGCCAGCAGCTTAGGAGGAATAGGGGGGGTCGAGCAGTACTTC
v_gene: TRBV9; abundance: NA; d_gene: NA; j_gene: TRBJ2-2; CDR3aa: CASSVGGGTGELFF; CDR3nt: TGTGCCAGCAGCGTAGGAGGTGGCACCGGGGAGCTGTTTTTT
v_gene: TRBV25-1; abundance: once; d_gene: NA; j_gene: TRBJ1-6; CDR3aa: CASSEGEGNSPLHF; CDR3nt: TGTGCCAGCAGTGAAGGAGAGGGCAATTCACCCCTCCACTTT
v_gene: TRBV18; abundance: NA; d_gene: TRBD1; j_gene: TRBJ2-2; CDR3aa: CASSPTGGDTGELFF; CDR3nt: TGTGCCAGCTCACCCACAGGGGGTGACACCGGGGAGCTGTTTTTT
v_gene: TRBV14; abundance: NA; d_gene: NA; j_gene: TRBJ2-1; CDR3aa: CASNLQRVYNEQFF; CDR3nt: TGTGCCAGCAACCTTCAGCGGGTCTACAATGAGCAGTTCTTC
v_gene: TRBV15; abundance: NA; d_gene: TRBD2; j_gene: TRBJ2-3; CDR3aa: CATSRDRGSGTSTDTQYF; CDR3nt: TGTGCCACCAGCAGAGATCGGGGTAGCGGGACCAGCACAGATACGCAGTATTTT
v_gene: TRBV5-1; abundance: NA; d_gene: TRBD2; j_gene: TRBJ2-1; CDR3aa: CASSSTSGYNEQFF; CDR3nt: TGCGCCAGCAGCTCTACTAGCGGGTACAATGAGCAGTTCTTC
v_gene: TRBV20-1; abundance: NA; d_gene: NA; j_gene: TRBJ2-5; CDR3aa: CSASRKETQYF; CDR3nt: TGCAGTGCCTCCAGGAAAGAGACCCAGTACTTC
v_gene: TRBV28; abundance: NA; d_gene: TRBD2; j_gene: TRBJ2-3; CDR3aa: CASSLTSVTDTQYF; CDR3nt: TGTGCCAGCAGTTTAACTAGCGTCACAGATACGCAGTATTTT
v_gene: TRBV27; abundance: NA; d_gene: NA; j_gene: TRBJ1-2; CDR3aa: CASSPRTENYGYTF; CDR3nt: TGTGCCAGCAGTCCCCGGACTGAAAACTATGGCTACACCTTC
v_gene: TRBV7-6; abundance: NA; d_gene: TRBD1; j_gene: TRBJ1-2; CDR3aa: CASSLSGTGDGYTF; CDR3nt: TGTGCCAGCAGCCTATCAGGGACAGGGGACGGCTACACCTTC
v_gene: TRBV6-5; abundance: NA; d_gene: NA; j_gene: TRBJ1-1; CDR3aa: CASKRDTEAFF; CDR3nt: TGTGCCAGCAAGCGCGACACTGAAGCTTTCTTT
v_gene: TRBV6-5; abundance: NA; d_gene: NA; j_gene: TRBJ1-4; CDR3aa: CASSPRFSTNEKLFF; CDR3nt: TGTGCCAGCAGTCCGAGATTTTCAACTAATGAAAAACTGTTTTTT
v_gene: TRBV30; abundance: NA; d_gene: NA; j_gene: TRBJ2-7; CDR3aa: CAWSSRRDKPYEQYF; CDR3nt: TGTGCCTGGAGTAGCCGGCGGGATAAACCCTACGAGCAGTACTTC